This T cell receptor beta chain was found in a study of radiotherapy plus CTLA-4 blockade in lung cancer (dated by TCRdb to between 2018 and 2020). For the study in its entirety: Objective responses occurred in approximately 19% of enrolled patients, and 30% to 35% achieved disease control.

In this study, focal radiation therapy paired with CTLA-4 blockade (ipilimumab) was tested in patients who had chemo-refractory metastatic non-small-cell lung cancer. The germline V gene gives CDR1 as SNHLY and CDR2 as FYNNEI. Taken from cysteine to phenylalanine, the CDR3 has 15 residues. CDR3 DNA is the only sequence kept; it has 45 bases, read in frame from the first base. Germline trimming: 3 bases from V, 5 bases from J; junction bases outside gene matches: 6. Beyond this particular receptor, the publication reports: The strongest predictors of response, as reported, were early dynamic changes in blood T cell clones along with a rise in serum interferon-beta after radiation. After treatment with radiotherapy and ipilimumab, TCR clones that originated in tumors expanded in peripheral blood.

Receptors were amplified or captured by the immunoSEQ multiplex PCR assay. Entries here come from immuneACCESS through TCRdb and include only in-frame sequences with V and J called. Some clones fail to appear in such tables; in the studies checked, an unresolved V gene covers under half of the shortfall, and the cause of the remainder is unknown. The sample has about 48,000 clones on record, approximately 86% of them singletons. Around a sixth of the sample belongs to the ten largest clones. As to this clone: Its antigen remains unidentified. Qualities for individual bases were not recorded, and no much larger clone is one base off.

The clonotype comes from a human donor with non-small cell lung cancer that progressed on radiotherapy plus ipilimumab. Some clones in this sample may be carry-over from other donors' samples. The V and J genes are TRBV2 and TRBJ1-4, with 7 junctional bases fitting TRBD1. The sample was peripheral blood, taken from a patient treated with radiotherapy plus ipilimumab. The CDR3 corresponds to CASSDRTGPNEKLFF. The DNA sequence reads TGTGCCAGCAGTGATCGGACAGGTCCAAATGAAAAACTGTTTTTT.